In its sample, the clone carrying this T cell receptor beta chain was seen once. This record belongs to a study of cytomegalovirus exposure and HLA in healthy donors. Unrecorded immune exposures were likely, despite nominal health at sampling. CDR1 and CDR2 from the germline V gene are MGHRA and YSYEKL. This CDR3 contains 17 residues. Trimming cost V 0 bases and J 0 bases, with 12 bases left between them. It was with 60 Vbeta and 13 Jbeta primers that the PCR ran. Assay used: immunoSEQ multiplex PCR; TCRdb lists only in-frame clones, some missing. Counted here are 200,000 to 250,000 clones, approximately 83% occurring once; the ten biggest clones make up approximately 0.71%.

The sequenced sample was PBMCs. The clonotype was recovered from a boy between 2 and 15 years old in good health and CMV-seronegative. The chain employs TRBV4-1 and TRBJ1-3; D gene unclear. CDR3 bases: TGCGCCAGCAGCCAAGATCATGGACTGTACTCTGGAAACACCATATATTTT. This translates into CASSQDHGLYSGNTIYF.